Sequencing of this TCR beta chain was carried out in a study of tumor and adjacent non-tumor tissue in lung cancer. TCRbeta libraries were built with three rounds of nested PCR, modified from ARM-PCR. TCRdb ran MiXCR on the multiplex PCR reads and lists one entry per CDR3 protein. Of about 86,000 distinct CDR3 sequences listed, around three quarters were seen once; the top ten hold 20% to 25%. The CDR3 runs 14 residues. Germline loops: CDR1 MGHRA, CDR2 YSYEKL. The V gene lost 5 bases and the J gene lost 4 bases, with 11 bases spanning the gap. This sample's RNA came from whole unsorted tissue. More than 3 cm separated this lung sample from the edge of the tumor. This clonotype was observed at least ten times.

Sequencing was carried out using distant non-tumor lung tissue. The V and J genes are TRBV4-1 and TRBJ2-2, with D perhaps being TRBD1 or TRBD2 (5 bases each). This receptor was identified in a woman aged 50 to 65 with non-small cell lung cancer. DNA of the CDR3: TGCGCCAGCAGCAAGCCGGGGCCCACCGGGGAGCTGTTTTTT. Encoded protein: CASSKPGPTGELFF.